A selection of T cell receptor beta chains follows, all from one sample in a study of cytomegalovirus exposure and HLA in healthy donors. Profiled with immunoSEQ multiplex PCR; TCRdb holds only in-frame clones, not every one. Here the sample spans 90,000 to 120,000 clones, more than 60% being singletons. Sequencing was carried out using PBMCs. These receptors were obtained from a woman between 18 and 29 years old in good health and CMV-seropositive. Each CDR3 is given with its conserved first and last residue. The D gene is left open where the match is weak. The listing skips clone size in some rows; elsewhere it reads once, few, many or a size class.

J,size,D,V,DNA,CDR3
TRBJ1-1,few,.,TRBV6-5,TGTGCCAGCAGTTACTCCGGCCGCGGGGGCACTGAAGCTTTCTTT,CASSYSGRGGTEAFF
TRBJ2-2,.,TRBD2,TRBV9,TGTGCCAGCACCAATAATCCTAGCGGGAGGGGAGGCACCGGGGAGCTGTTTTTT,CASTNNPSGRGGTGELFF
TRBJ2-7,few,TRBD2,TRBV7-9,TGTGCCAGCAGCCTACTAGCGGCCTTAGGTCGGGACGAGCAGTACTTC,CASSLLAALGRDEQYF
TRBJ2-1,.,.,TRBV2,TGTGCCAGCACGGGGTCAGCCACGCCCTACAATGAGCAGTTCTTC,CASTGSATPYNEQFF
TRBJ2-7,.,.,TRBV7-6,TGTGCCAGCAGCTTAGGGCATCGGGACAACTCCTACGAGCAGTACTTC,CASSLGHRDNSYEQYF
TRBJ2-7,few,TRBD2,TRBV14,TGTGCCAGCAGCCAAGAAGCGGGAGGGCCCAACGAGCAGTACTTC,CASSQEAGGPNEQYF
TRBJ2-2,.,.,TRBV27,TGTGCCAGCAGTTATAGCCCCCGGGGGACCGGGGAGCTGTTTTTT,CASSYSPRGTGELFF
TRBJ1-2,.,TRBD1,TRBV9,TGTGCCAGCAGCAGGCGGACAGGGAACGACTATGGCTACACCTTC,CASSRRTGNDYGYTF
TRBJ1-1,.,.,TRBV28,TGTGCCAGCAGCCAGACAGCCATGAACACTGAAGCTTTCTTT,CASSQTAMNTEAFF
TRBJ2-1,.,.,TRBV7-8,TGTGCCAGCAGCGACGGGAGCAATGAGCAGTTCTTC,CASSDGSNEQFF
TRBJ2-1,.,.,TRBV7-6,TGTGCCAGCAGCCTTCGGGGAGGGGGCAATGAGCAGTTCTTC,CASSLRGGGNEQFF
TRBJ2-5,.,TRBD2,TRBV4-1,TGCGCCAGCAGCCAAAGTGGAGTAGCGGGAGGTGGGGAGACCCAGTACTTC,CASSQSGVAGGGETQYF
TRBJ2-7,.,TRBD1,TRBV28,TGTGCCAGCAGTTTATTAGGGGGACAGGGGACCGAGCAGTACTTC,CASSLLGGQGTEQYF
TRBJ2-5,.,.,TRBV10-3,TGTGCCATCAGTGATTCTCTAGCGAGTGAGACCCAGTACTTC,CAISDSLASETQYF
TRBJ1-5,.,.,TRBV30,TGTGCCTGGAGCGACCGGGAATTCAGCAATCAGCCCCAGCATTTT,CAWSDREFSNQPQHF
TRBJ2-7,.,TRBD2,TRBV5-1,TGCGCCAGCAGCCAACCGGGACTAGCGGCCTACTCCTACGAGCAGTACTTC,CASSQPGLAAYSYEQYF
TRBJ2-4,.,TRBD2,TRBV4-3,TGCGCCAGCAGCCGGGGGACTAGCGGGGAAAACATTCAGTACTTC,CASSRGTSGENIQYF
TRBJ1-1,.,TRBD1,TRBV6-5,TGTGCCAGCAGTAGGAACCGGGACAGCCTCTTAGAAGCTTTCTTT,CASSRNRDSLLEAFF
TRBJ2-1,once,TRBD2,TRBV9,TGTGCCAGCAGCCTGCGACTGGGACTAGCGGGCCCGAGCTCCTACAATGAGCAGTTCTTC,CASSLRLGLAGPSSYNEQFF
TRBJ1-1,.,TRBD1,TRBV2,TGTGCCAGCAGTGTAGGGGGACAGGGAGGAACTGAAGCTTTCTTT,CASSVGGQGGTEAFF
TRBJ1-2,.,.,TRBV6-5,TGTGCCAGCAGTTACGGTATTTCCAGCGACTATGGCTACACCTTC,CASSYGISSDYGYTF
TRBJ2-1,.,TRBD2,TRBV27,TGTGCCAGCAGTTACCTAGCGGGGAACTACAATGAGCAGTTCTTC,CASSYLAGNYNEQFF
TRBJ2-1,.,TRBD1,TRBV29-1,TGCAGCGTTCTCAGGGGGCAGTACAATGAGCAGTTCTTC,CSVLRGQYNEQFF
TRBJ1-1,.,.,TRBV6-5,TGTGCCAGCAGTTACGGTGGGGGGGTGAACACTGAAGCTTTCTTT,CASSYGGGVNTEAFF
TRBJ1-4,few,TRBD1,TRBV7-8,TGTGCCAGCAGCTCCCGGACAGGGACTAATGAAAAACTGTTTTTT,CASSSRTGTNEKLFF
TRBJ2-7,.,.,TRBV10-2,TGCGCCAGCGGTAACAGGGCCTACGAGCAGTACTTC,CASGNRAYEQYF
TRBJ2-7,few,TRBD2,TRBV5-1,TGCGCCAGCAGCTTGGTGCGGGGGTGGACCTACGAGCAGTACTTC,CASSLVRGWTYEQYF
TRBJ2-5,.,TRBD2,TRBV7-9,TGTGCCAGCAGCGACCAGACTAGCGGAGGGGAGACCCAGTACTTC,CASSDQTSGGETQYF
TRBJ1-2,.,.,TRBV7-9,TGTGCCAGCAGCTTAGATACTTACGGCTACACCTTC,CASSLDTYGYTF
TRBJ2-5,.,.,TRBV7-9,TGTGCCAGCAGCTTAGGGACAGTTTCGCAAGAGACCCAGTACTTC,CASSLGTVSQETQYF
TRBJ2-1,.,TRBD2,TRBV4-1,TGCGCCAGCAGCCATGGGACTAGCGGGAGGGGGAATGAGCAGTTCTTC,CASSHGTSGRGNEQFF
TRBJ2-2,.,TRBD1,TRBV29-1,TGCAGCGTTGAGATCTTCCGGGACAGAAACACCGGGGAGCTGTTTTTT,CSVEIFRDRNTGELFF
TRBJ2-7,.,TRBD1,TRBV30,TGTGCCTGGAGTGTTAGGGACAGACACTACGAGCAGTACTTC,CAWSVRDRHYEQYF
TRBJ2-3,.,TRBD1,TRBV6-5,TGTGCCAGCAGGGAGGACAGGGCGCAGTATTTT,CASREDRAQYF
TRBJ2-7,once,.,TRBV27,TGTGCCAGCAGTTTAAGCGGTCCAACCTACGAGCAGTACTTC,CASSLSGPTYEQYF
TRBJ2-1,.,.,TRBV7-2,TGTGCCAGCAGCTTGTCGGTGGGGCACAATGAGCAGTTCTTC,CASSLSVGHNEQFF
TRBJ2-7,once,TRBD2,TRBV5-6,TGTGCCAGCAGCATCCGGACTAGCGGGAGGGACTACGAGCAGTACTTC,CASSIRTSGRDYEQYF
TRBJ2-7,few,TRBD1,TRBV29-1,TGCAGCGTTGAGGGGCAGGGGGCCCTCGAGCAGTACTTC,CSVEGQGALEQYF
TRBJ2-3,.,TRBD2,TRBV9,TGTGCCAGCAGCGTCCCCCCAGGAGCGGGAGGCACAGATACGCAGTATTTT,CASSVPPGAGGTDTQYF
TRBJ1-4,.,TRBD1,TRBV6-5,TGTGCCAGCAGAAAACAGGGGCCCGAAAAACTGTTTTTT,CASRKQGPEKLFF
TRBJ2-5,.,.,TRBV7-2,TGTGCCAGCAGCTTAGTTTTAGGACTCGGGGAGACCCAGTACTTC,CASSLVLGLGETQYF
TRBJ2-2,.,TRBD2,TRBV29-1,TGCAGCGACCCGACTAGCGGGAAACCGAACACCGGGGAGCTGTTTTTT,CSDPTSGKPNTGELFF
TRBJ2-7,.,.,TRBV6-5,TGTGCCAGCAGTTACGGGAGCGAGCAGTACTTC,CASSYGSEQYF
TRBJ2-4,once,.,TRBV29-1,TGCAGCGTTGAGTCGTGGGGCAGGAGGGGCTTC,CSVESWGRRGF
TRBJ2-3,.,.,TRBV6-4,TGTGCCAGTAGACTAACCCCCACAGATACGCAGTATTTT,CASRLTPTDTQYF
TRBJ2-3,.,.,TRBV7-9,TGTGCCAGCAGCTTAGTTTTGCGGGGGCCCACAGATACGCAGTATTTT,CASSLVLRGPTDTQYF
TRBJ2-1,once,TRBD2,TRBV10-3,TGTGCCATCAGTGAGTCGCGGGAGGGTGGTGAGCAGTTCTTC,CAISESREGGEQFF
TRBJ1-1,.,.,TRBV19,TGTGCCAGTAGGACCTTGAGGAGAACTGAAGCTTTCTTT,CASRTLRRTEAFF
TRBJ1-2,few,.,TRBV7-8,TGTGCCAGCAGCTTAGCGTCCCGGGGGGAAAGAGGCTACACCTTC,CASSLASRGERGYTF
TRBJ2-5,few,TRBD1,TRBV5-1,TGCGCCAGCAGCTCTACGACAGGGCAAGAGACCCAGTACTTC,CASSSTTGQETQYF
TRBJ2-6,.,.,TRBV27,TGTGCCAGCAGTGACCGACAGCGCACTTACCCCTCTGGGGCCAACGTCCTGACTTTC,CASSDRQRTYPSGANVLTF
TRBJ2-7,few,TRBD2,TRBV6-5,TGTGCCAGCAGGTTACGACTAGCGGGAAAGTACGAGCAGTACTTC,CASRLRLAGKYEQYF
TRBJ2-1,.,TRBD2,TRBV4-3,TGCGCCAGCAGCCAAGATTCGAGACTAGCTGCACCCAGTCCCTACAATGAGCAGTTCTTC,CASSQDSRLAAPSPYNEQFF
TRBJ2-3,few,.,TRBV7-2,TGTGCCAGCAGCTTAGACGGGAGAGGGGATACGCAGTATTTT,CASSLDGRGDTQYF